The sequence of this T cell receptor beta chain was determined in a study of cytomegalovirus exposure and HLA in healthy donors. Study summary: The approximately 130 validation repertoires matched the roughly 700 first-cohort repertoires in platform, a later analysis reported.

This CDR3 is 15 amino acids long. V was clipped by 0 bases and J by 8 bases, with 11 bases between them. The germline V gene encodes CDR1 MNHEY and CDR2 SVGAGI. Study-level findings and limits: Specific recognition of CMV antigens was confirmed in vitro for three chains (all CMV-associated). Investigators reported 164 TCR beta chains as tied to cytomegalovirus.

In the case of this clone: Its cognate antigen is unknown.

Profiled with immunoSEQ multiplex PCR; TCRdb holds only in-frame clones, not every one. Among 250,000 to 300,000 clones listed, approximately 86% were seen once. Sequencing input: PBMCs. This sequence originates from a woman aged 18-29 years in good health and CMV-seronegative. The V call is TRBV6-5, the J call TRBJ1-6, with D perhaps matching TRBD1 (5 bases). The CDR3 reads CASSYSGEGDSPLHF. The CDR3 bases are TGTGCCAGCAGTTACTCGGGGGAGGGCGATTCACCCCTCCACTTT.